This T cell receptor beta chain is from a study of cytomegalovirus exposure and HLA in healthy donors. At the level of the study: Membership in the Caucasian-associated ancestry cluster was found for 81% of around 380 genotyped donors.

PCR used 60 Vbeta primers and 13 Jbeta primers. Profiled with immunoSEQ multiplex PCR; TCRdb holds only in-frame clones, not every one. The data show around 120,000 clones, around 84% seen once. On this clone: What it binds is unknown.

Study-wide results and limits: Many donors shared some public TCRs, even though most TCR sequences were rare. The classifier, whose performance was assessed in both the original and validation cohorts, reportedly diagnosed cytomegalovirus status with high specificity and sensitivity.

Germline V lookup: CDR1 SNHLY, CDR2 FYNNEI. CDR3 length: 14 amino acids. The V gene lost 5 bases and the J gene lost 8 bases, with 18 bases spanning the gap. Unrecorded immune exposures were likely, despite nominal health at sampling. This clonotype originated in a woman aged 30 to 39 in good health and CMV-seropositive. The rearrangement joins TRBV2 to TRBJ2-5; D remains unclear. Sequences were obtained from PBMCs. In DNA, the CDR3 is TGTGCCAGCAGTCCCCTCACCACGGTCCCCACCCAGTACTTC. Translation: CASSPLTTVPTQYF.